What follows are 13 T cell receptor beta chains derived from one specimen sequenced in a study of shared clonotypes between healthy human individuals. The data were produced by immunoSEQ multiplex PCR, yet TCRdb's version contains in-frame clones alone and is incomplete. The sample records about 360,000 clones, around four fifths being singletons. Sample: memory CD4+ T cells sorted from blood. Subset described: CD45RA-negative fraction. The receptor set was obtained from a young man in good health.

CDR3 nucleotide sequence: TGTGCCAGCAGGAACATAGCGGAGGGGACCGGGGAGCTGTTTTTT. Translation: CASRNIAEGTGELFF. The rearrangement uses TRBV27 and TRBJ2-2, with a possible D match to TRBD2 (6 bases). In germline, CDR1 is MNHEY, CDR2 SMNVEV (reference sequence). There are 15 residues in the CDR3. Trimming removed 6 bases at V and 5 bases at J, with 16 bases between.

The DNA for the CDR3 is TGTGCCAGCTCACAACCGCCCACAGATACGCAGTATTTT. It translates to CASSQPPTDTQYF. The gene calls are TRBV18 and TRBJ2-3, with no clear D. The germline V gene encodes CDR1 KGHSH and CDR2 LQKENI. Trimming shortened V by 4 bases and J by 2 bases, and 7 bases separated the two germline ends. The CDR3 extends over 13 amino acids. Combining the CDR3 with reference TRBV18 and TRBJ2-3 gives the whole variable domain NAGVMQNPRHLVRRRGQEARLRCSPMKGHSHVYWYRQLPEEGLKFMVYLQKENIIDESGMPKERFSAEFPKEGPSILRIQQVVRGDSAAYFCASSQPPTDTQYFGPGTRLTVL.

The chain is built from TRBV27 and TRBJ1-2, with 7 bases aligning to TRBD1. The CDR3 consists of 15 residues. The germline V gene has CDR1 MNHEY and CDR2 SMNVEV (reference sequence). V lost 5 bases to trimming and J lost 5 bases; unmatched junction nucleotides: 11. CDR3 in amino acids: CASSLHYGTEYGYTF. The CDR3 DNA is TGTGCCAGCAGTCTTCACTACGGGACAGAGTATGGCTACACCTTC.

V usage is TRBV14 and J usage is TRBJ1-2; 8 bases fit TRBD1. From germline, CDR1 is SGHDN and CDR2 FVKESK. V lost 2 bases and J lost 8; bases outside the gene matches: 7. The CDR3 covers 14 residues. CDR3 in DNA: TGTGCCAGCAGCCAACCGGGGACAGGTCGCGGCTACACCTTC. Translation: CASSQPGTGRGYTF.

The V and J genes are TRBV25-1 and TRBJ2-7; no clear D gene. Germline assignment: CDR1 MGHDK and CDR2 SYGVNS. Trimming left V 4 bases short and J 6 bases short, with 10 bases between. There are 12 residues in the CDR3. The chain's CDR3 is CASSGRAGEQYF. CDR3 in DNA: TGTGCCAGCAGTGGACGTGCTGGCGAGCAGTACTTC.

The chain has TRBV7-6 and TRBJ2-7; a possible D gene is TRBD2 (6 bases). The V gene lost 1 base and the J gene lost 4 bases, with 14 bases spanning the gap. Germline V gene data show CDR1 as SGHVS and CDR2 as FNYEAQ. There are 15 residues in the CDR3. The CDR3 coding sequence is TGTGCCAGCAGCTTAGGAGGGGCAGGAGGGTACGAGCAGTACTTC. Protein: CASSLGGAGGYEQYF.

This clone was seen a handful of times. This chain joins TRBV19 and TRBJ2-3; D remains ambiguous. The V gene lost 3 bases and the J gene lost 3 bases, with 4 bases spanning the gap. The CDR3 is 12 residues long. Germline loops: CDR1 LNHDA, CDR2 SQIVND (reference sequence). The CDR3 spells CASSMVTDTQYF. The DNA of the CDR3 is TGTGCCAGTAGTATGGTAACAGATACGCAGTATTTT.

This clone showed up just a few times. This CDR3 is CASSLSGRENIQYF. CDR3 nucleotide sequence: TGTGCCAGCAGTTTATCCGGGCGCGAAAACATTCAGTACTTC. The rearrangement joins TRBV27 to TRBJ2-4; D is undetermined. Germline V CDR1 and CDR2: MNHEY, SMNVEV (reference sequence). This CDR3 is built from 14 residues. V was cut by 0 bases and J by 5 bases, with 8 bases left in between.

The chain is built from TRBV5-1 and TRBJ2-1, with TRBD2 matching 7 bases. Per the germline V gene, CDR1 is SGHRS and CDR2 is YFSETQ. The ends lost 4 bases at V and 4 bases at J; junction bases unmatched: 8. The length of the CDR3 is 15 residues. The CDR3 is CASSLVAGSYNEQFF. In nucleotides, the CDR3 is TGCGCCAGCAGCCTGGTAGCGGGTTCATACAATGAGCAGTTCTTC.

This rearrangement joins TRBV5-1 to TRBJ2-5; 8 bases align to TRBD1. V was pared by 4 bases and J by 5 bases, with 4 bases of the junction left unmatched. Per the germline V gene, CDR1 is SGHRS and CDR2 is YFSETQ. CDR3 length: 13 residues. The CDR3 nucleotides are TGCGCCAGCAGCCAGGGGGCGGGGGAGACCCAGTACTTC. Protein: CASSQGAGETQYF.

This chain joins TRBV11-2 and TRBJ2-1; weak D call: TRBD2 (6 bases). The CDR3 extends over 12 amino acids. Germline V gene sequence: CDR1 SGHAT, CDR2 FQNNGV. V was cut by 1 base and J by 12 bases, with 10 bases left in between. CDR3 region: CASSLAGRGQFF. The DNA of the CDR3 is TGTGCCAGCAGCTTAGCAGGGCGGGGGCAGTTCTTC.

This clone has at least ten counts. J is TRBJ2-2 and V is TRBV5-1; possibly TRBD1 for D (6 bases). V lost 5 bases, J lost 2 bases, and 16 bases lay in between. CDR3 length: 16 residues. The V gene's germline CDR1 is SGHRS and CDR2 YFSETQ. CDR3 bases: TGCGCCAGCAGACATGGACAGAACCTTAACACCGGGGAGCTGTTTTTT. As protein: CASRHGQNLNTGELFF.

V is TRBV28 and J is TRBJ2-3; 7 nucleotides align to TRBD1. The V gene's germline CDR1 is MDHEN and CDR2 SYDVKM. The CDR3 is 14 residues long. The J segment lost 3 bases and the V segment lost 7 bases, leaving 7 bases of the junction unmatched. Here the CDR3 reads CASKTGITTDTQYF. The CDR3 DNA is TGTGCCAGCAAGACAGGGATTACGACAGATACGCAGTATTTT.